This T cell receptor (beta chain) was identified during a study of blood T cells in healthy people across ages. Findings of the study overall: Compared with aged donors, long-lived donors showed fewer expanded clones, suggesting selection.

Combining a sample-barcoded 5' primer with a J-beta primer mix, a second PCR ran for about 6 to 12 cycles. A single record per CDR3 protein comes from TCRdb applying MiXCR to the 5' RACE reads. This table holds more than 700,000 distinct CDR3 sequences, 35% to 50% found once. As regards this clonotype: No antigen is known for it.

Healthy Russian Caucasian donors spanned ages about 6 to 100 years. The CDR3 loop spans 17 amino acids. Germline V lookup: CDR1 SEHNR, CDR2 FQNEAQ (reference sequence). Trimming removed 1 base from V and 7 bases from J; junction bases left unmatched: 10. The chain carries TRBV7-9 and TRBJ2-3, with 11 bases aligning to TRBD2. The source of this sequence is an older man in good health. Sequences were obtained from blood. CDR3 in amino acids: CASSLVGTSGGTHTQYF. For the CDR3, the DNA is TGTGCCAGCAGCTTAGTGGGTACTAGCGGGGGTACTCATACGCAGTATTTT. The variable domain in full, with the rest retrieved from reference TRBV7-9 and TRBJ2-3, is DTGVSQNPRHKITKRGQNVTFRCDPISEHNRLYWYRQTLGQGPEFLTYFQNEAQLEKSRLLSDRFSAERPKGSFSTLEIQRTEQGDSAMYLCASSLVGTSGGTHTQYFGPGTRLTVL.